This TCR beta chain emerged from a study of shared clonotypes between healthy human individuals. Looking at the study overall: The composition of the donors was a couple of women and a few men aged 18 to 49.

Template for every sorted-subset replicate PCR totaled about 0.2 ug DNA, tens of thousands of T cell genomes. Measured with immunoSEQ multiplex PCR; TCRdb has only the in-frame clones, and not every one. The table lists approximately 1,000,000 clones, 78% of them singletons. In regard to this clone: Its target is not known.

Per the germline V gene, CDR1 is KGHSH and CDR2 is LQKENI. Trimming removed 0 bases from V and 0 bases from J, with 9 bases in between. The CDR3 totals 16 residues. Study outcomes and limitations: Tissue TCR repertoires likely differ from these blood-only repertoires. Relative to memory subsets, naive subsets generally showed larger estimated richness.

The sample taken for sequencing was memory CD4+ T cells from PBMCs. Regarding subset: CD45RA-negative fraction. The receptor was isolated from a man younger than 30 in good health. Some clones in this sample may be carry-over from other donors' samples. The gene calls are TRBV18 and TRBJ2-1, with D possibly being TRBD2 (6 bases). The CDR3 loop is CASSPPSGSSYNEQFF. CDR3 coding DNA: TGTGCCAGCTCACCACCTAGCGGAAGCTCCTACAATGAGCAGTTCTTC.